This T cell receptor beta chain originates from a study of identical twins. The study's findings and limits: Weaker excess twin sharing was seen among beta out-of-frame sequences.

Details on this clonotype: What it recognizes is unknown.

TCRdb itself ran the 5' RACE reads through MiXCR, one entry per CDR3 protein. The repertoire holds more than 650,000 distinct CDR3 sequences, around 6.1% seen once, with roughly 2% in the top ten. J lost 6 bases, V lost 1 base, and 19 bases had no gene match. The CDR3 has 20 amino acids. Germline values: CDR1 SGHVS, CDR2 FQNEAQ. This receptor was obtained from a man aged 18 to 29 in good health. The source material was naive T cells sorted from blood. This chain links TRBV7-8 with TRBJ2-1; 9 positions agree with TRBD2. The CDR3 protein is CASSLGIYKPKTSGFNEQFF. The DNA of the CDR3 is TGTGCCAGCAGCTTAGGTATATACAAACCAAAGACTAGCGGTTTCAATGAGCAGTTCTTC.